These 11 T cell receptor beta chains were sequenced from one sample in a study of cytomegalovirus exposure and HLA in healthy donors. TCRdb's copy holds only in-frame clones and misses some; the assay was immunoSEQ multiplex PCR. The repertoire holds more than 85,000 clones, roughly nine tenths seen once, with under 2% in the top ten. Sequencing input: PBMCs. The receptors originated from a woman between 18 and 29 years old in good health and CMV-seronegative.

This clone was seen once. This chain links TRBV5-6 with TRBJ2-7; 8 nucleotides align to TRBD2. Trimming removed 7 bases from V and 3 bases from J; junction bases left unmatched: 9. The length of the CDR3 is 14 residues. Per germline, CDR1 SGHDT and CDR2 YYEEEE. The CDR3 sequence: CASHGRATYYEQYF. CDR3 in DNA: TGTGCCAGCCACGGGAGGGCCACCTACTACGAGCAGTACTTC.

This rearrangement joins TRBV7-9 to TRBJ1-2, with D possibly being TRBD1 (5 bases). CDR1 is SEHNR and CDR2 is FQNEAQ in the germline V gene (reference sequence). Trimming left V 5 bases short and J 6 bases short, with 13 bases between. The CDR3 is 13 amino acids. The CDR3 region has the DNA TGTGCCAGCAGCCGTCAGGGTATGAATGGCTACACCTTC. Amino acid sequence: CASSRQGMNGYTF.

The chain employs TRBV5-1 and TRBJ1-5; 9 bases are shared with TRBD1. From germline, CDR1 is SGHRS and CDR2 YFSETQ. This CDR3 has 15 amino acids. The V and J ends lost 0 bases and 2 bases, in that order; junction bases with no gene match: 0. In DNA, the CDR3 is TGCGCCAGCAGCTTGGGGACAGGGGGCAATCAGCCCCAGCATTTT. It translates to CASSLGTGGNQPQHF.

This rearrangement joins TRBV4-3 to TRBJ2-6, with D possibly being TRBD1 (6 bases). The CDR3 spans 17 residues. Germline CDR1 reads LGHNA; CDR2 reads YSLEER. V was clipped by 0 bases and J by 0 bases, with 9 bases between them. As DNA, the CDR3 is TGCGCCAGCAGCCAAGATGGGGACAACTCTGGGGCCAACGTCCTGACTTTC. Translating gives CASSQDGDNSGANVLTF.

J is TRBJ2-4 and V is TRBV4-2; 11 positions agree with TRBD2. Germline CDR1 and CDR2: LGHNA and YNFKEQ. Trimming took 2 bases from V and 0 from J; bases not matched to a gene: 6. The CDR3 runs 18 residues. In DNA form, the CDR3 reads TGTGCCAGCAGCCAAATAGCGGGGGGGCCCCTAGCCAAAAACATTCAGTACTTC. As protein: CASSQIAGGPLAKNIQYF.

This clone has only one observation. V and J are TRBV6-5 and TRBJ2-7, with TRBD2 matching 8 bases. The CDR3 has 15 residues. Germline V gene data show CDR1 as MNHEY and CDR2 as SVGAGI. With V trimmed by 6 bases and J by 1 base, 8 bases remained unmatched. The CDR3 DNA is TGTGCCAGCAGCGGGGGGGGAACGGCTTCCTACGAGCAGTACTTC. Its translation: CASSGGGTASYEQYF.

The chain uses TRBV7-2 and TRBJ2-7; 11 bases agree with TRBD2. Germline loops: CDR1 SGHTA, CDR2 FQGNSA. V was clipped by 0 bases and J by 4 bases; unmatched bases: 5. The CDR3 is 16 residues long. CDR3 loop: CASSLAVAGGQYEQYF. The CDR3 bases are TGTGCCAGCAGCTTAGCCGTAGCGGGAGGGCAGTACGAGCAGTACTTC. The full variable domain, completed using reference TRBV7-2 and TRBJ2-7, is GAGVSQSPSNKVTEKGKDVELRCDPISGHTALYWYRQSLGQGLEFLIYFQGNSAPDKSGLPSDRFSAERTGGSVSTLTIQRTQQEDSAVYLCASSLAVAGGQYEQYFGPGTRLTVT.

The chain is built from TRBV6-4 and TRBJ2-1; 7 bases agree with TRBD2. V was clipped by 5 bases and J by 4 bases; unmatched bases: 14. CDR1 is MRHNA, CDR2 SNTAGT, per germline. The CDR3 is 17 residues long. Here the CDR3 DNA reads TGTGCCAGCAGTCGGAGTGAGGGAGTAGCGGGTTACAATGAGCAGTTCTTC. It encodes CASSRSEGVAGYNEQFF.

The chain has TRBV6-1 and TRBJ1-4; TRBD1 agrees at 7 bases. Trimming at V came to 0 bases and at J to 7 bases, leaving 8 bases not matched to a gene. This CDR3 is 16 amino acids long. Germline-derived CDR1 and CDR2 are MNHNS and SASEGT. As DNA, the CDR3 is TGTGCCAGCAGTGAAGCGAAAGGGGGCTGGGGTGAAAAACTGTTTTTT. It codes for CASSEAKGGWGEKLFF.

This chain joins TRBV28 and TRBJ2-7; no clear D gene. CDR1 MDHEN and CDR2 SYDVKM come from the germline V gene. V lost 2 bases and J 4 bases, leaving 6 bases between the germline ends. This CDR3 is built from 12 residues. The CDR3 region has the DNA TGTGCCAGCAGTTTAGAGTCGTACGAGCAGTACTTC. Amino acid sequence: CASSLESYEQYF.

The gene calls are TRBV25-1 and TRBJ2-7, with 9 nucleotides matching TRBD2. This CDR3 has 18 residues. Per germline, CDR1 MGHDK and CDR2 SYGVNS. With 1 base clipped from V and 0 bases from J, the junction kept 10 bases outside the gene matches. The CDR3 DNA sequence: TGTGCCAGCAGTGAATTGACGGTGACTAGCGGAATCTCCTACGAGCAGTACTTC. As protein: CASSELTVTSGISYEQYF.